Each of the 31 T cell receptor beta chains below was sequenced from the same sample in a study of blood T cell repertoires in COVID-19. Repertoires were generated with immunoSEQ multiplex PCR, while TCRdb's copy carries only in-frame clones and drops some. This sample has roughly 380,000 clones; approximately 89% occur once, and the top ten carry approximately 4.1%. The specimen sequenced was peripheral blood. The receptors were sampled from a woman aged 55 to 70 with COVID-19, enrolled during active disease.

V usage is TRBV28 and J usage is TRBJ1-5; D gene uncertain. Germline assignment: CDR1 MDHEN and CDR2 SYDVKM. This CDR3 is built from 12 residues. With 5 bases removed from V and 9 bases from J, the gap between germline ends came to 11 bases. This CDR3 is CASSKSNRPQHF. The CDR3 DNA follows: TGTGCCAGCAGTAAAAGCAACCGGCCCCAGCATTTT.

This chain connects TRBV30 to TRBJ2-1; D perhaps matches TRBD2 (6 bases). CDR1 and CDR2 (germline): GTSNPN, SVGIG (reference sequence). This CDR3 has 15 residues. V gave up 2 bases and J gave up 2 bases, with 13 bases separating them. CDR3 sequence reads: CAWSPRDLPYNEQFF. The CDR3 bases are TGTGCCTGGAGTCCCCGGGACTTACCCTACAATGAGCAGTTCTTC. The variable domain in full, with the rest retrieved from reference TRBV30 and TRBJ2-1, is SQTIHQWPATLVQPVGSPLSLECTVEGTSNPNLYWYRQAAGRGLQLLFYSVGIGQISSEVPQNLSASRPQDRQFILSSKKLLLSDSGFYLCAWSPRDLPYNEQFFGPGTRLTVL.

The gene calls are TRBV18 and TRBJ1-1, with D unclear. CDR1 KGHSH and CDR2 LQKENI come from the germline V gene. The CDR3 spans 15 residues. V lost 0 bases and J lost 1, with 9 bases in between. The DNA of the CDR3 is TGTGCCAGCTCACCACCGGGCCTTCCGAACACTGAAGCTTTCTTT. This codes for CASSPPGLPNTEAFF.

The chain is built from TRBV29-1 and TRBJ1-5; tentative D call: TRBD1 (5 bases). Germline V gene lookup returns CDR1 SQVTM and CDR2 ANQGSEA. This CDR3 spans 15 amino acids. Between the trimmed V and J ends, which lost 7 bases and 4 bases, there was a span of 20 bases. Here the CDR3 DNA reads TGCAGCGCAAAACGGGACTCGGGGCCTAATCAGCCCCAGCATTTT. It is translated as CSAKRDSGPNQPQHF.

This chain links TRBV2 with TRBJ2-1; D unresolved. In germline, CDR1 is SNHLY, CDR2 FYNNEI. V was shortened by 6 bases and J by 6 bases, with 15 bases between the two germline ends. The CDR3 is 14 amino acids. Written as DNA, the CDR3 is TGTGCCAGCAGAGAGATAACCGATTCCAATGAGCAGTTCTTC. It yields the protein CASREITDSNEQFF.

Comments on this clone: Other nucleotide sequences in the sample specify the same CDR3. CDR3 region: CASSLGASYGYTF. CDR3 DNA: TGTGCCAGCAGCTTGGGGGCTTCCTATGGCTACACCTTC. The chain recombines TRBV7-9 with TRBJ1-2; D is possibly TRBD1 (6 bases). CDR1 SEHNR and CDR2 FQNEAQ come from the germline V gene (reference sequence). Trimming stripped 3 bases from V and 4 bases from J, with 9 bases between. The CDR3 extends over 13 amino acids.

V is TRBV29-1 and J is TRBJ2-5, with 8 bases aligning to TRBD1. V lost 7 bases to trimming and J lost 4 bases; unmatched junction nucleotides: 14. Germline V gives CDR1 SQVTM, CDR2 ANQGSEA. This CDR3 is built from 15 residues. Here the CDR3 DNA reads TGCAGCGGTCGCCATCTGACAGGGGCCCGAGAGACCCAGTACTTC. Encoded protein: CSGRHLTGARETQYF.

V and J are TRBV5-1 and TRBJ1-3, with D perhaps matching TRBD1 (5 bases). Germline values: CDR1 SGHRS, CDR2 YFSETQ. The CDR3 consists of 15 residues. Trimming left V 2 bases short and J 0 bases short, with 9 bases between. The CDR3 sequence: CASSFGGSSGNTIYF. Written as DNA, the CDR3 is TGCGCCAGCAGCTTTGGGGGGAGCTCTGGAAACACCATATATTTT.

This chain uses TRBV5-6 with TRBJ2-2; 7 bases are a match to TRBD2. Trimming removed 4 bases from V and 0 bases from J; junction bases left unmatched: 6. The germline V gene has CDR1 SGHDT and CDR2 YYEEEE. The CDR3 runs 16 residues. CDR3 DNA: TGTGCCAGCAGCCAAGGAGCGGGGACGAACACCGGGGAGCTGTTTTTT. Amino acids: CASSQGAGTNTGELFF.

The chain has TRBV19 and TRBJ1-1; possibly TRBD1 for D (6 bases). Germline values: CDR1 LNHDA, CDR2 SQIVND (reference sequence). V lost 3 bases and J 5 bases, leaving 19 bases between the germline ends. The CDR3 sequence is 16 residues long. The CDR3 DNA sequence: TGTGCCAGTAGTATTATCGGTCGAGGGGGAGAAACTGAAGCTTTCTTT. It yields the protein CASSIIGRGGETEAFF.

V and J are TRBV27 and TRBJ2-3; maybe TRBD2 (5 bases). Germline CDR1 and CDR2: MNHEY and SMNVEV (reference sequence). Trimming stripped 7 bases from V and 4 bases from J, with 18 bases between. The CDR3 is made up of 15 amino acids. Here the CDR3 DNA reads TGTGCCAGCACCCAGGCGGGCCGAGCCCCAGATACGCAGTATTTT. This encodes CASTQAGRAPDTQYF.

The chain recombines TRBV20-1 with TRBJ2-1; no reliable D call. The CDR3 has 11 amino acids. Trimming stripped 2 bases from V and 3 bases from J, with 2 bases between. The germline V gene encodes CDR1 DFQATT and CDR2 SNEGSKA (reference sequence). Written as DNA, the CDR3 is TGCAGTGCTAGACACTACAATGAGCAGTTCTTC. Protein: CSARHYNEQFF.

This rearrangement joins TRBV7-9 to TRBJ1-3; a possible D gene is TRBD1 (6 bases). This CDR3 comprises 16 residues. V was trimmed by 1 base and J by 0 bases, leaving 10 bases between them. The germline CDR1 and CDR2 sequences are SEHNR and FQNEAQ (reference sequence). The DNA of the CDR3 is TGTGCCAGCAGCTTAGGAGGACAGATCTCTGGAAACACCATATATTTT. It yields the protein CASSLGGQISGNTIYF.

V and J are TRBV5-1 and TRBJ1-1; maybe TRBD1 (5 bases). The CDR3 has 14 amino acids. Germline-derived CDR1 and CDR2 are SGHRS and YFSETQ. Trimming pared 0 bases from V and 5 bases from J, leaving 11 bases between. CDR3 in amino acids: CASSLVAGRTEAFF. DNA for the CDR3: TGCGCCAGCAGCTTGGTGGCAGGGAGGACTGAAGCTTTCTTT.

This clone has just one count. The chain combines TRBV18 with TRBJ1-1, with a possible D match to TRBD1 (5 bases). Trimming took 2 bases from V and 4 from J, leaving 11 bases between them. The CDR3 covers 14 residues. Germline V gives CDR1 KGHSH, CDR2 LQKENI. The CDR3 sequence: CASSPETGRTEAFF. For the CDR3, the DNA is TGTGCCAGCTCACCAGAAACAGGTCGCACTGAAGCTTTCTTT. Full variable domain (outside the CDR3, taken from reference TRBV18 and TRBJ1-1): NAGVMQNPRHLVRRRGQEARLRCSPMKGHSHVYWYRQLPEEGLKFMVYLQKENIIDESGMPKERFSAEFPKEGPSILRIQQVVRGDSAAYFCASSPETGRTEAFFGQGTRLTVV.

V usage is TRBV9 and J usage is TRBJ2-7; perhaps TRBD1 as D (6 bases). Deletions cut 0 bases from V and 3 bases from J, with 10 bases between. CDR1 is SGDLS, CDR2 YYNGEE, per germline. The CDR3 loop spans 14 amino acids. The DNA for the CDR3 is TGTGCCAGCAGCGTAGGACAGGCGAGCTACGAGCAGTACTTC. It is translated as CASSVGQASYEQYF.

This rearrangement joins TRBV12-3 or TRBV12-4 to TRBJ2-5; perhaps TRBD2 as D (6 bases). This CDR3 region has 13 residues. The V end lost 3 bases, the J end lost 3 bases, and 8 bases lay between the germline ends. CDR3 DNA: TGTGCCAGCAGTTTTTGGGGGGAAGAGACCCAGTACTTC. Amino acid sequence: CASSFWGEETQYF.

The V call is TRBV2, the J call TRBJ1-3; TRBD1 might be the D (5 bases). Trimming took 5 bases from V and 4 from J, leaving 12 bases between them. CDR1 and CDR2 from the germline V gene are SNHLY and FYNNEI. There are 14 residues in the CDR3. CDR3 nucleotide sequence: TGTGCCAGCAGTCAGGAGGGGACGGGAAACACCATATATTTT. Its translation is CASSQEGTGNTIYF. Looking up the rest from reference TRBV2 and TRBJ1-3 gives the full variable domain: EPEVTQTPSHQVTQMGQEVILRCVPISNHLYFYWYRQILGQKVEFLVSFYNNEISEKSEIFDDQFSVERPDGSNFTLKIRSTKLEDSAMYFCASSQEGTGNTIYFGEGSWLTVV.

The chain links TRBV3-1 (or the pseudogene TRBV3-2) to TRBJ1-2; the D gene is possibly TRBD1 (5 bases). The CDR3 runs 15 residues. CDR1 LGHDT and CDR2 YNNKEL come from the germline V gene (reference sequence). Between the trimmed V and J ends, which lost 5 bases and 3 bases, there was a span of 16 bases. CDR3 residues: CASSWGGREYYGYTF. CDR3 DNA: TGTGCCAGCAGCTGGGGGGGTAGGGAATACTATGGCTACACCTTC.

The rearrangement links TRBV28 to TRBJ1-2, with 7 bases fitting TRBD1. This CDR3 region has 12 residues. The J segment lost 2 bases and the V segment lost 6 bases, leaving 0 bases of the junction unmatched. Germline CDR1 and CDR2: MDHEN and SYDVKM. DNA for the CDR3: TGTGCCAGCAGACAGGGGAACTATGGCTACACCTTC. This gives the protein CASRQGNYGYTF.

The chain links TRBV4-1 to TRBJ1-5; D remains ambiguous. This CDR3 has 19 amino acids. Germline CDR1 and CDR2: MGHRA and YSYEKL. The germline V and J ends were trimmed by 3 bases and 3 bases, with 24 bases remaining between them. CDR3 nucleotide sequence: TGCGCCAGCAGCCACACCTTGCAGACTCTAGTCCCCACCAATCAGCCCCAGCATTTT. Its protein product is CASSHTLQTLVPTNQPQHF.

The V gene is TRBV7-3, the J gene TRBJ1-1; unclear D gene. CDR3 length: 11 amino acids. V was pared by 5 bases and J by 3 bases, with 4 bases between. Germline V gene sequence: CDR1 SGHTA, CDR2 FQGTGA. The CDR3, as DNA: TGTGCCAGCAGCCCTCACACTGAAGCTTTCTTT. It encodes CASSPHTEAFF.

In this sample, this clone turned up once. The V gene is TRBV7-9, the J gene TRBJ2-5; maybe TRBD2 (7 bases). From germline, CDR1 is SEHNR and CDR2 FQNEAQ (reference sequence). This CDR3 spans 16 amino acids. Deletions cut 5 bases from V and 1 base from J, with 17 bases between. In DNA, the CDR3 is TGTGCCAGCAGCCTTCGAGGGGCGGGGGCCCAAGAGACCCAGTACTTC. This gives the protein CASSLRGAGAQETQYF.

CDR3 in amino acids: CASSLTSGGPETQYF. CDR3 DNA: TGTGCCAGCAGCTTAACTAGCGGGGGGCCAGAGACCCAGTACTTC. The chain links TRBV5-4 to TRBJ2-5; TRBD2 aligns across 12 bases. Germline CDR1 and CDR2: SGHNT and YYREEE (reference sequence). The CDR3 runs to 15 residues. Trimming cost V 2 bases and J 4 bases; bases outside gene matches: 3.

This clone was seen a single time. This sequence joins TRBV19 and TRBJ2-5, with D possibly TRBD2 on 5 matching bases. V was clipped by 3 bases and J by 5 bases, with 13 bases between them. This CDR3 spans 14 amino acids. Germline V gives CDR1 LNHDA, CDR2 SQIVND (reference sequence). CDR3 DNA sequence: TGTGCCAGTAGTATCAAGGTCACTAGGGAGACCCAGTACTTC. Its protein is CASSIKVTRETQYF.

This chain joins TRBV3-1 (or the pseudogene TRBV3-2) and TRBJ2-4, with 9 bases aligning to TRBD2. V shed 0 bases and J 9 bases; nucleotides not matched to a gene: 6. The CDR3 runs 15 residues. CDR1 and CDR2 from the germline V gene are LGHDT and YNNKEL (reference sequence). CDR3 residues: CASSQERGGYGIQYF. Written as DNA, the CDR3 is TGTGCCAGCAGCCAAGAGCGGGGGGGGTATGGCATTCAGTACTTC.

The chain joins TRBV6-5 to TRBJ1-2; no reliable D call. V was trimmed by 5 bases and J by 4 bases, leaving 11 bases between them. CDR3 length: 13 amino acids. The germline V gene has CDR1 MNHEY and CDR2 SVGAGI. The chain's CDR3 is CASSLNPGYGYTF. In DNA, the CDR3 is TGTGCCAGCAGTCTCAACCCCGGCTATGGCTACACCTTC.

The chain couples TRBV27 to TRBJ2-7; 12 bases are shared with TRBD1. The CDR3 contains 14 residues. J was trimmed by 5 bases and V by 6 bases; bases with no gene match: 5. From germline, CDR1 is MNHEY and CDR2 SMNVEV (reference sequence). CDR3 loop: CASRKGQGADEQYF. CDR3 bases: TGTGCCAGCAGGAAGGGACAGGGGGCTGACGAGCAGTACTTC.

This clone appeared once. The chain combines TRBV11-2 with TRBJ2-7; 8 bases match TRBD1. The germline V gene has CDR1 SGHAT and CDR2 FQNNGV. V was clipped by 1 base and J by 8 bases; unmatched bases: 13. CDR3 size: 16 residues. Here the CDR3 DNA reads TGTGCCAGCAGCTTAGCACACGCTGGGACAGGAGTTCAGCAGTACTTC. This encodes CASSLAHAGTGVQQYF.

This clone has more than one count but fewer than ten. The gene calls are TRBV28 and TRBJ2-3, with 9 bases lining up with TRBD1. The CDR3 runs to 17 residues. J lost 0 bases, V lost 5 bases, and 9 bases had no gene match. The V gene's germline CDR1 is MDHEN and CDR2 SYDVKM. Here the CDR3 DNA reads TGTGCCAGCAGTAGTATCCGGGACAGGGCTAGCACAGATACGCAGTATTTT. Protein: CASSSIRDRASTDTQYF.

This rearrangement joins TRBV6-6 to TRBJ1-3; 7 bases align to TRBD1. Germline loops: CDR1 MNHNY, CDR2 SVGAGI (reference sequence). The CDR3 is made up of 14 amino acids. With V trimmed by 7 bases and J by 6 bases, 9 bases remained unmatched. CDR3 coding DNA: TGTGCCAGCACCGCCCGACAGGGCGCAAACACCATATATTTT. This encodes CASTARQGANTIYF.